The 26 T cell receptor beta chains below come from one sample, sequenced in a study of graft-versus-host responses after intestinal transplantation. These TCRs are of unknown antigen specificity. Produced via immunoSEQ multiplex PCR; TCRdb's table is partial and in-frame only. In the table there are about 110,000 clones, over 85% of which are singletons. Specimen: unstimulated CD8+ T cells sorted from spleen or lymph node cells, collected before intestinal transplant. These receptors came from a human donor who received an intestinal transplant.

CDR3: CASSLDPQGKDTEAFF. In DNA form, the CDR3 reads TGTGCCAGCAGCTTGGATCCCCAGGGCAAGGACACTGAAGCTTTCTTT. This chain connects TRBV5-6 to TRBJ1-1; TRBD1 is a possible D gene (5 bases). The germline V gene has CDR1 SGHDT and CDR2 YYEEEE. V was clipped by 0 bases and J by 3 bases, with 15 bases between them. There are 16 residues in the CDR3.

The V gene is TRBV30, the J gene TRBJ2-3, with 12 positions matching TRBD2. Germline V gene lookup returns CDR1 GTSNPN and CDR2 SVGIG (reference sequence). J gave up 6 bases and V 3 bases, and 10 bases lay outside the gene matches. The CDR3 totals 16 residues. The CDR3 loop is CAWRPPGLAGLDTQYF. As DNA, the CDR3 is TGTGCCTGGAGACCCCCTGGACTAGCGGGGCTGGATACGCAGTATTTT.

Regarding this clone: The identical CDR3 is also encoded by other nucleotide sequences in the sample. The chain has TRBV5-6 and TRBJ2-1, with D unresolved. CDR3 size: 14 residues. The V and J ends lost 0 bases and 1 base respectively, with 5 bases between them. The V gene's germline CDR1 is SGHDT and CDR2 YYEEEE. As DNA, the CDR3 is TGTGCCAGCAGCTTGGGGGGTTCCTACAATGAGCAGTTCTTC. It translates to CASSLGGSYNEQFF.

V usage is TRBV27 and J usage is TRBJ2-1; unclear D gene. With 4 bases removed from V and 7 bases from J, the gap between germline ends came to 17 bases. CDR3 length: 15 amino acids. Germline CDR1 MNHEY, CDR2 SMNVEV (reference sequence). The chain's CDR3 is CASSSRLGRLNEQFF. The CDR3, as DNA: TGTGCCAGCAGTTCGCGGCTAGGAAGGTTGAATGAGCAGTTCTTC.

The V gene is TRBV19, the J gene TRBJ2-2; TRBD2 aligns across 8 bases. The CDR3 covers 17 residues. Germline assignment: CDR1 LNHDA and CDR2 SQIVND (reference sequence). The J segment lost 6 bases and the V segment lost 5 bases, leaving 14 bases of the junction unmatched. CDR3 amino acids: CASSAPPASGRSGELFF. The CDR3 nucleotides read TGTGCCAGTAGTGCCCCACCGGCCAGCGGGAGATCCGGGGAGCTGTTTTTT. The variable domain in full, with the rest retrieved from reference TRBV19 and TRBJ2-2, is DGGITQSPKYLFRKEGQNVTLSCEQNLNHDAMYWYRQDPGQGLRLIYYSQIVNDFQKGDIAEGYSVSREKKESFPLTVTSAQKNPTAFYLCASSAPPASGRSGELFFGEGSRLTVL.

The rearrangement uses TRBV4-1 and TRBJ2-3; 13 bases agree with TRBD2. Germline assignment: CDR1 MGHRA and CDR2 YSYEKL. CDR3 length equals 17 residues. J was trimmed by 6 bases and V by 1 base; bases with no gene match: 7. CDR3 nucleotide sequence: TGCGCCAGCAGCCAAGCCGGGACTAGCGGGGTTCGGGATACGCAGTATTTT. Amino acids: CASSQAGTSGVRDTQYF.

The chain uses TRBV5-4 and TRBJ2-7; D not resolved. The CDR3 totals 12 residues. Germline V CDR1 and CDR2: SGHNT, YYREEE (reference sequence). V was cut by 0 bases and J by 6 bases, with 7 bases left in between. CDR3 amino acids: CASSLVASEQYF. The CDR3 DNA reads TGTGCCAGCAGCTTGGTGGCCTCCGAGCAGTACTTC.

This chain joins TRBV5-6 and TRBJ2-1; D is unclear. The CDR3 runs to 12 residues. The V gene's germline CDR1 is SGHDT and CDR2 YYEEEE. V gave up 6 bases and J gave up 10 bases, with 14 bases separating them. In DNA form, the CDR3 reads TGTGCCAGCACCTCGTTGGAGATCGAGCAGTTCTTC. Translated: CASTSLEIEQFF.

The J gene is TRBJ2-7, the V gene TRBV6-5, with D perhaps matching TRBD2 (5 bases). This CDR3 contains 13 residues. Trimming shortened V by 3 bases and J by 6 bases, and 12 bases separated the two germline ends. Germline V gives CDR1 MNHEY, CDR2 SVGAGI. CDR3 DNA sequence: TGTGCCAGCAGTTATTCCAGCGGAAGCGAGCAGTACTTC. Translating gives CASSYSSGSEQYF.

This chain connects TRBV7-3 to TRBJ2-7; 8 nucleotides align to TRBD2. The CDR3 is 14 amino acids. Unmatched junction bases numbered 0, after V lost 0 bases and J lost 2 bases. Germline V lookup: CDR1 SGHTA, CDR2 FQGTGA. CDR3 sequence reads: CASSLTSGAYEQYF. In DNA form, the CDR3 reads TGTGCCAGCAGCTTAACTAGCGGGGCCTACGAGCAGTACTTC.

This CDR3 is CASSLKTAYGYTF. For the CDR3, the DNA is TGTGCCAGCAGTTTAAAGACCGCCTATGGCTACACCTTC. The chain carries TRBV28 and TRBJ1-2, with D hard to call. The CDR3 is made up of 13 amino acids. The germline V gene encodes CDR1 MDHEN and CDR2 SYDVKM. The ends were cut back, 2 bases at V and 4 bases at J, with 8 bases in the middle.

There are a few counts of this clone. This rearrangement joins TRBV5-4 to TRBJ2-1, with TRBD2 matching 10 bases. Trimming cost V 5 bases and J 5 bases; bases outside gene matches: 7. The CDR3 contains 15 residues. In germline, CDR1 is SGHNT, CDR2 YYREEE (reference sequence). The CDR3, as DNA: TGTGCCAGCAGAAGTGGGACTAGCGTTCACAATGAGCAGTTCTTC. It specifies CASRSGTSVHNEQFF.

The gene calls are TRBV19 and TRBJ2-1; D is unresolved. Between the trimmed V and J ends, which lost 8 bases and 1 base, there was a span of 15 bases. The CDR3 totals 15 residues. CDR1 and CDR2 from the germline V gene are LNHDA and SQIVND (reference sequence). The CDR3 sequence: CASSPFAPSYNEQFF. The CDR3 nucleotides read TGTGCCAGTTCCCCGTTCGCCCCTTCCTACAATGAGCAGTTCTTC.

This rearrangement joins TRBV2 to TRBJ2-1; the D gene could be TRBD1 or TRBD2 (5 bases each). Germline V CDR1 and CDR2: SNHLY, FYNNEI. V lost 3 bases and J lost 8, with 8 bases in between. The CDR3 contains 12 residues. In nucleotides, the CDR3 is TGTGCCAGCAGTGACTGGGACGATGAGCAGTTCTTC. This gives the protein CASSDWDDEQFF.

This clone was counted between two and nine times. The V call is TRBV19, the J call TRBJ2-7; TRBD1 or TRBD2 may be the D gene (5 bases each). Between the trimmed V and J ends, which lost 2 bases and 2 bases, there was a span of 10 bases. CDR3 length: 14 residues. Per the germline V gene, CDR1 is LNHDA and CDR2 is SQIVND (reference sequence). CDR3 coding DNA: TGTGCCAGTAGTATACGGGACCTGACCTACGAGCAGTACTTC. Protein product: CASSIRDLTYEQYF.

The CDR3 region has the DNA TGTGCCAGCAGCCCAACACAGGGTTCCTACGAGCAGTACTTC. Residues: CASSPTQGSYEQYF. The chain has TRBV6-6 and TRBJ2-7; maybe TRBD1 (6 bases). CDR3 length equals 14 residues. Trimming removed 6 bases at V and 1 base at J, with 13 bases between. Per the germline V gene, CDR1 is MNHNY and CDR2 is SVGAGI (reference sequence).

The chain links TRBV27 to TRBJ1-4, with a tentative D call TRBD1 (6 bases). V lost 5 bases, J lost 8 bases, and 18 bases lay in between. The CDR3 contains 15 residues. Germline CDR1 is MNHEY and CDR2 is SMNVEV (reference sequence). For the CDR3, the DNA is TGTGCCAGCAGTCCCTTGGGGGGGCTAGGCGAAAAACTGTTTTTT. This sequence encodes CASSPLGGLGEKLFF.

The chain couples TRBV14 to TRBJ1-1; 8 positions agree with TRBD1. The CDR3 spans 15 residues. Looked up from germline, CDR1 is SGHDN and CDR2 is FVKESK. J gave up 1 base and V 4 bases, and 5 bases lay outside the gene matches. Written as DNA, the CDR3 is TGTGCCAGCAGCCCCTCCGGGACAGGGAACACTGAAGCTTTCTTT. This translates into CASSPSGTGNTEAFF.

The chain is built from TRBV5-4 and TRBJ2-7; D uncertain. CDR3 length: 13 residues. Trimming shortened V by 4 bases and J by 3 bases, and 11 bases separated the two germline ends. Germline-derived CDR1 and CDR2 are SGHNT and YYREEE (reference sequence). Written as DNA, the CDR3 is TGTGCCAGCAGCCTAGGGTGGGACTACGAGCAGTACTTC. It encodes CASSLGWDYEQYF.

This clone was counted a single time. J is TRBJ1-3 and V is TRBV7-2, with D maybe TRBD1 (5 bases). Germline assignment: CDR1 SGHTA and CDR2 FQGNSA. V was cut by 3 bases and J by 2 bases, with 17 bases left in between. The CDR3 totals 17 residues. The CDR3 sequence: CASSFPWTLQAGNTIYF. The CDR3, as DNA: TGTGCCAGCAGCTTCCCTTGGACCTTACAGGCTGGAAACACCATATATTTT.

The chain joins TRBV27 to TRBJ2-7, with TRBD2 matching 8 bases. The V gene's germline CDR1 is MNHEY and CDR2 SMNVEV (reference sequence). J lost 3 bases, V lost 2 bases, and 9 bases had no gene match. This CDR3 region has 16 residues. The CDR3 here is CASSLRGGGNFYEQYF. DNA of the CDR3: TGTGCCAGCAGTTTACGGGGCGGGGGGAACTTCTACGAGCAGTACTTC.

The chain carries TRBV6-1 and TRBJ2-3, with 10 nucleotides matching TRBD2. The trim removed 6 bases at V and 4 bases at J, leaving 7 bases unmatched. This CDR3 region has 15 residues. Germline values: CDR1 MNHNS, CDR2 SASEGT. This chain's CDR3 is CASRLGTSDPDTQYF. The CDR3 nucleotides are TGTGCCAGCAGGCTCGGGACTAGCGATCCAGATACGCAGTATTTT.

The chain employs TRBV7-6 and TRBJ2-1, with 9 bases matching TRBD2. V trimming: 3 bases; J trimming: 0 bases; junction bases outside the gene matches: 6. The CDR3 covers 17 residues. CDR1 and CDR2 (germline): SGHVS, FNYEAQ. Here the CDR3 DNA reads TGTGCCAGCAGCTTTAGCGGGAGCACCGGCTCCTACAATGAGCAGTTCTTC. Translated: CASSFSGSTGSYNEQFF.

In its sample, this clone was seen a few times. V gene TRBV19 combines with J gene TRBJ1-5; D gene uncertain. Trimming pared 3 bases from V and 8 bases from J, leaving 8 bases between. The CDR3 runs 12 residues. Germline V lookup: CDR1 LNHDA, CDR2 SQIVND (reference sequence). DNA of the CDR3: TGTGCCAGTAGTATGGCTGAGGAGCCCCAGCATTTT. It encodes CASSMAEEPQHF.

The chain links TRBV27 to TRBJ2-1; D tentatively fits TRBD1 or TRBD2 (6 bases each). The CDR3 loop spans 14 amino acids. The V end lost 3 bases, the J end lost 2 bases, and 8 bases lay between the germline ends. Germline assignment: CDR1 MNHEY and CDR2 SMNVEV (reference sequence). The CDR3 region has the DNA TGTGCCAGCAGTTTCGGGGGCCCCTACAATGAGCAGTTCTTC. It yields the protein CASSFGGPYNEQFF.

The chain has TRBV19 and TRBJ2-7, with 7 bases aligning to TRBD2. CDR1 is LNHDA and CDR2 is SQIVND in the germline V gene (reference sequence). The J segment lost 5 bases and the V segment lost 5 bases, leaving 9 bases of the junction unmatched. This CDR3 spans 14 amino acids. Written as DNA, the CDR3 is TGTGCCAGTAGTCCCGCGATAGGGACTAACGAGCAGTACTTC. Protein product: CASSPAIGTNEQYF.